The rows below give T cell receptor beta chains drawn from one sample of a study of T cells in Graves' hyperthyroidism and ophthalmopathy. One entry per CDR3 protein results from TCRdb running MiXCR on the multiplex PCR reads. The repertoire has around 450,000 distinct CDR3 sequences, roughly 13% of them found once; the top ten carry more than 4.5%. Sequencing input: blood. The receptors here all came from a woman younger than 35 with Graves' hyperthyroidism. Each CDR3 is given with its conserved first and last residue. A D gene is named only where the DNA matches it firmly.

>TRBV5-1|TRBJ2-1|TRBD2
CASSVGLAQRPESSYNEQFF
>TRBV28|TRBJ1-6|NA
CASSSPDQGGNNSPLHF
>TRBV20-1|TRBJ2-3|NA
CSARDPGGTGDTQYF
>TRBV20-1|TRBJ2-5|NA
CSAGGGGETQYF
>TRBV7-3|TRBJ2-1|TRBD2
CASSFSGSLDEQFF
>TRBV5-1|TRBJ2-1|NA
CASSALLGGVYNEQFF
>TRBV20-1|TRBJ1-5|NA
CSASLQRNQPQHF
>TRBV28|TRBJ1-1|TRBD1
CASQGAGTEAFF
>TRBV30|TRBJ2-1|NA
CAWSVGQPIPEQFF
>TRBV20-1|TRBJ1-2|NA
CSARVTGFRQVNGYTF
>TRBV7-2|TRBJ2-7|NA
CASSPWSNEQYF
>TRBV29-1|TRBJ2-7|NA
CSVVKTGETSYEQYF
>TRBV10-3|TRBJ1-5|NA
CAIRYSYNQPQHF
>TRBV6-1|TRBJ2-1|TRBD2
CASSEVRASGSEQFF
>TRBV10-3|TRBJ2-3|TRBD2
CAISKTSGTDTQYF
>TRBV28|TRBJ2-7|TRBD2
CASSFSGRDYEQYF
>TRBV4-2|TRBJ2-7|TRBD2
CASSQDPREFSEQYF
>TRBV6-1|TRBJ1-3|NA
CASSYTRGKNTIYF
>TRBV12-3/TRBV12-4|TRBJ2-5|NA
CASRGVNQGETQYF
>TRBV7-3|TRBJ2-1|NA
CASSATGPVEQFF
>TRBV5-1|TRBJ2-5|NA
CASGSGKTQYF
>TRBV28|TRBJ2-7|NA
CASSLLSRTVSYEQYF
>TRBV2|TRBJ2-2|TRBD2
CASSNSGRPSTGELFF
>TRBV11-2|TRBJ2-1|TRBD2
CASSLVVRLAVESLSYNEQFF
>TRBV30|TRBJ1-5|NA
CAWSVEGLNQPQHF
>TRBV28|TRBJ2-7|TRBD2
CASSSGTSGRRYEQYF
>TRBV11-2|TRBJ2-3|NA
CASSSPSVSPYTDTQYF
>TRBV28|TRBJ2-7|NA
CGVTNGRLPSYEQYF
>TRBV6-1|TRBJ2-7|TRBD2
CASTIAGGYEQYF
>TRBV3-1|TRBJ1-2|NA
CASSQAGVNGYTF
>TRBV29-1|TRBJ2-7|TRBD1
CSVEGQGYEQYF